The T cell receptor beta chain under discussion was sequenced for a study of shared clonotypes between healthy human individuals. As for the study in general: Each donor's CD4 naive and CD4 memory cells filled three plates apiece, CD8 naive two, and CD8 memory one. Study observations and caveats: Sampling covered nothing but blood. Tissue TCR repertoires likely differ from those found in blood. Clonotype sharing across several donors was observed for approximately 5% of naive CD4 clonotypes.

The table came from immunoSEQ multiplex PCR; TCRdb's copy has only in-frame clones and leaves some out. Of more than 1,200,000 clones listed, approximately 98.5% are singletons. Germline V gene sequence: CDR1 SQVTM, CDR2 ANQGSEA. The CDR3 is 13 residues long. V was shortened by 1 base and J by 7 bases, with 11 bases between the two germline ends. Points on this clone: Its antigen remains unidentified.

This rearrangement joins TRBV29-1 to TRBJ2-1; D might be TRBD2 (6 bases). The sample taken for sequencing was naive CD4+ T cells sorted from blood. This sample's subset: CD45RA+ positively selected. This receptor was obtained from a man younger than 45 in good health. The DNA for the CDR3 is TGCAGCGTTGAAGCCCAGACTAGGAATGAGCAGTTCTTC. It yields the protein CSVEAQTRNEQFF.